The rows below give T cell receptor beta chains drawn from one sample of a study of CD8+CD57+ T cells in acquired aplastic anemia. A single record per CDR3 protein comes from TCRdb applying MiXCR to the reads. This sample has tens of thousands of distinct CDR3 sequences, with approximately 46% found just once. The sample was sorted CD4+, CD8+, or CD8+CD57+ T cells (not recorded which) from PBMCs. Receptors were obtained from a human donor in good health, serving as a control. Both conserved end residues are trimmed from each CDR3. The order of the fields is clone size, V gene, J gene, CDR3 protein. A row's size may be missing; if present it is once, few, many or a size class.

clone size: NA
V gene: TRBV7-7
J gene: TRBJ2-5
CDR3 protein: ASSSGTSGSQETQY

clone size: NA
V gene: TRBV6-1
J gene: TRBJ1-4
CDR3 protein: ASRGDGGTNEKLF

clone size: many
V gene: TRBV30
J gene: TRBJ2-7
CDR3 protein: ALEPEGSYEQY

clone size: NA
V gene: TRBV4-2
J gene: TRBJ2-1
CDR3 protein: ASSQDYRDNNEQF

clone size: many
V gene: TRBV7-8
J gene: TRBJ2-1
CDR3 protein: ASSRGGGGVYEQF

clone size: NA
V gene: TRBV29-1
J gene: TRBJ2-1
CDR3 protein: SVGGGRSSSYNEQF

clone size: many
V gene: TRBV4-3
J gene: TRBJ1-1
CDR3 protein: ASSPGWGAETEAF

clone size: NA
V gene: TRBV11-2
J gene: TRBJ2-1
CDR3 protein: ASSAAGDLLNEQF

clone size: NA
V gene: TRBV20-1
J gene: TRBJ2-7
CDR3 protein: SARGAQGSSPYEQY

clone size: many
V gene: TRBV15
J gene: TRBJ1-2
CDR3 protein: ATSRRGQEVGGYT

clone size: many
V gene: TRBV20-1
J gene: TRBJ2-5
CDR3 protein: SAMRGQGEETQY

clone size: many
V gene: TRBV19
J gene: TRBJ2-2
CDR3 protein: ASSISQVETGELF

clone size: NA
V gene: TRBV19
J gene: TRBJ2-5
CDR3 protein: ASSISGTPGGETQY

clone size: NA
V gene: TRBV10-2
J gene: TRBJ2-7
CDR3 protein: ASTTGPRYEQY

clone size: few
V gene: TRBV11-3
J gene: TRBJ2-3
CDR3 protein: ASGTSTDTQY

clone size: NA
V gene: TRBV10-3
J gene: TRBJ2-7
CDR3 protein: ATEDGRDYEQY

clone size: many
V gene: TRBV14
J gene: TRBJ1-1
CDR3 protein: ASSQYGNTEAF

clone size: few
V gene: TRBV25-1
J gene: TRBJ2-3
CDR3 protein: ASSPRGSGSLRDTQY

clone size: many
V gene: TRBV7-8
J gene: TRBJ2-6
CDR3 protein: ASSDSGANVLT

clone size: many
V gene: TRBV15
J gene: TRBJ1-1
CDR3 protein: ATLADRGGTEAF

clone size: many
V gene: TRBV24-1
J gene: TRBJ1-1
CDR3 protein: ATRSRWNTEAF

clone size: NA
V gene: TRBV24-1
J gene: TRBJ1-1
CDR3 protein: ATSDPGKGTEAF

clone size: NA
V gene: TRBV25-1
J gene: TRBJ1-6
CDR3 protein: ASSEYQGTSYNSPLH

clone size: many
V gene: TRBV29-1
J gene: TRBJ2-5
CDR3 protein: SVESEGLETQY

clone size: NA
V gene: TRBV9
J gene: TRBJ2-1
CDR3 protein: ASSPRLAEINEQF

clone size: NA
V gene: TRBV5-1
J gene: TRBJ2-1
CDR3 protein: ASSRGERVSYNEQF

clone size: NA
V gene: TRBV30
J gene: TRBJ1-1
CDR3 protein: AWSVVGDTEAF

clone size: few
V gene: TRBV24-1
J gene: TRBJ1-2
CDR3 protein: ATSSDSNYGYT

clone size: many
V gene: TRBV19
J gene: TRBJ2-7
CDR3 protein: ASSNDRGSSYEQY

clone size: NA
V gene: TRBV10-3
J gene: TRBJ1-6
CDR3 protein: AISALRDRGNSPLH

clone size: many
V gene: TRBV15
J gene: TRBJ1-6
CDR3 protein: ATSLEGGVRPLH

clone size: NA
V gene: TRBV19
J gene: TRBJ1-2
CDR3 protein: ASSIAARGLYGYT

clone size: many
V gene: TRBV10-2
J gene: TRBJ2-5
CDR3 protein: ASSEGQRGQETQY

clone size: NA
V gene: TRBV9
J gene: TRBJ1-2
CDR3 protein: AISELITNYGYT

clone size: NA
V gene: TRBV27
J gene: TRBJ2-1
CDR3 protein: ASSSRTSGYNEQF

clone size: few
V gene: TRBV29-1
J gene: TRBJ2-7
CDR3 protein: SVRTGTYEQY

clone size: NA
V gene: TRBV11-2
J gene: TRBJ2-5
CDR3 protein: ASSLTGTRRAQDVTQY

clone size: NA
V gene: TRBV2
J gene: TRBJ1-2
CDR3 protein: ASSFQEGGGSDGYT

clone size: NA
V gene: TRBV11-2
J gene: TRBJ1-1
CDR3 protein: ASSNPALAGGDTHGAEAF

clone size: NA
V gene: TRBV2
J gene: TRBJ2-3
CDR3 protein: ASTVTWGTDTQY

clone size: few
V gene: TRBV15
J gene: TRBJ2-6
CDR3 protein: ATTADPSSGANVLT

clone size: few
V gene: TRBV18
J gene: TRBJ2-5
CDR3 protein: ASSAIDGETQY

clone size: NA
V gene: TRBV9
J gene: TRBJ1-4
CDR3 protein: ASSHRDRNEKLF

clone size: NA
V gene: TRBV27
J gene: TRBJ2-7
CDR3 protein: ASSSSGQPTYEQY

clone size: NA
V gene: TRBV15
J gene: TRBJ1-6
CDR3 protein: ATSRSGDLNSPLH

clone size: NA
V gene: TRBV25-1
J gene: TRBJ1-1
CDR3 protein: ASSSDPWGIDTEAF

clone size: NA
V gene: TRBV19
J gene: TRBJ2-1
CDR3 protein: ASRDRVGYNEQF